The T cell receptor (beta chain) described here comes from a study of blood T cell repertoires in COVID-19. CDR3 length: 11 residues. CDR1 and CDR2 (germline): KGHSH, LQKENI. Trimming stripped 6 bases from V and 2 bases from J, with 4 bases between. Method: immunoSEQ multiplex PCR; TCRdb's copy keeps in-frame clones and lacks some. The repertoire has around 450,000 clones, around 89% of them found once; the top ten carry 4% to 5.5%. The chain employs TRBV18 and TRBJ2-5; D is uncertain. This clonotype was obtained from a woman aged 25 to 39 with acute or convalescent COVID-19. Material for sequencing was peripheral blood. CDR3 DNA: TGTGCCAGCTCGCGTCAAGAGACCCAGTACTTC. This codes for CASSRQETQYF.